This T cell receptor (beta chain) was captured by sequencing in a study of Graves' ophthalmopathy and Graves' hyperthyroidism. Study-wide context: Researchers obtained peripheral blood at initial diagnosis, before any treatment had begun.

This clonotype was detected many times. The CDR3 spans 15 residues. Looked up from germline, CDR1 is SGHTA and CDR2 is FQGNSA. Trimming cost V 5 bases and J 5 bases; bases outside gene matches: 10. The TCR beta CDR3 regions underwent amplification from RNA transcripts. An opening RT-PCR round employed HTBI primers and preceded a second-round multiplex PCR. TCRdb passed the multiplex PCR reads through MiXCR, listing each CDR3 protein once. The data contain a few hundred thousand distinct CDR3 sequences, 15% of them seen just once; the ten biggest clones take up about 7%. Calling hyperthyroidism stable required that no ophthalmopathy show up within 18 months of follow-up. Reliance was placed on clinical symptoms, serum thyroxine, TRAb, thyroid ultrasound and orbital computed tomography for diagnosis. The starting material, 10 ml of fresh peripheral blood, provided the PBMCs.

The chain has TRBV7-2 and TRBJ1-2; TRBD1 aligns across 8 bases. The origin of this receptor is a woman aged 18-29 years with stable Graves' hyperthyroidism. The sequencing sample was made of peripheral blood. The DNA for the CDR3 is TGTGCCAGCAGCCTAGGGGGGACAGGAAATTATGGCTACACCTTC. Translation: CASSLGGTGNYGYTF.